A selection of T cell receptor beta chains follows, all from one sample in a study of CD8 T cells in Susac syndrome. TCRdb analysed the immunoSEQ multiplex PCR reads with MiXCR anew, one entry per CDR3 protein. The sample records fewer than 200,000 distinct CDR3 sequences, 94% being singletons. The sequencing sample was made of CD4+ T cells from PBMCs. The receptors stem from a human donor with Susac syndrome. CDR3s include the opening cysteine and the closing phenylalanine or tryptophan. D genes are given only for firm matches. Clone size appears in some rows only: once, few, many, or a class for an expanded clone.

>.|TRBJ2-7|TRBV2|TRBD1
TGTGCCAGCACACCGGACAGGGGGGTTATCTACGAGCAGTACTTC
CASTPDRGVIYEQYF
>.|TRBJ1-2|TRBV30|TRBD1
TGTGCCTGGAGTGTATGGCCCGGCAGGGGGCTGTATGGCTACACCTTC
CAWSVWPGRGLYGYTF
>.|TRBJ2-7|TRBV7-2|.
TGTGCCAGCAGCTTAGTGACTAACGAGCAGTACTTC
CASSLVTNEQYF
>.|TRBJ2-5|TRBV5-5|TRBD2
TGTGCCAGCAGCTTCTTGAGCGGGGGGCAAGAGACCCAGTACTTC
CASSFLSGGQETQYF
>.|TRBJ1-6|TRBV30|.
TGTGCCTGGAGTGCCCAGGGGCGGTCACCCCTCCACTTT
CAWSAQGRSPLHF
>.|TRBJ2-2|TRBV4-2|TRBD2
TGTGCCAGCAGCCAAGAGTTAGCGGGGATCACCGGGGAGCTGTTTTTT
CASSQELAGITGELFF
>.|TRBJ2-3|TRBV3-1|.
TGTGCCAGCAGCCCGCGGGGGCGTCGCACAGATACGCAGTATTTT
CASSPRGRRTDTQYF
>.|TRBJ2-3|TRBV7-2|.
TGTGCCAGCAGCCCCGGACAATATACGCAGTATTTT
CASSPGQYTQYF
>.|TRBJ1-5|TRBV12-3/TRBV12-4|TRBD1
TGTGCCAGCAGTTTCAAGACAGGGGATTTGCAGCCCCAGCATTTT
CASSFKTGDLQPQHF
>.|TRBJ1-4|TRBV25-1|.
TGTGCCAGCAGTGGCCTGGGGCAGGGGCGGAGTGAAAAACTGTTTTTT
CASSGLGQGRSEKLFF
>once|TRBJ1-1|TRBV20-1|TRBD1
TGCAGTGCTCCCACGGGGCAGGGGGGCACTGAAGCTTTCTTT
CSAPTGQGGTEAFF
>.|TRBJ1-2|TRBV25-1|.
TGTGCCAGCAGTGAATCGGGCAGGGCGAACTATGGCTACACCTTC
CASSESGRANYGYTF
>.|TRBJ1-2|TRBV4-1|TRBD1
TGCGCCAGCAGCCAAGAGACAGGGCCTAACTATGGCTACACCTTC
CASSQETGPNYGYTF
>.|TRBJ2-6|TRBV4-2|.
TGTGCCAGCAGCCAAGTTCAGGGGAGCTCTGGGGCCAACGTCCTGACTTTC
CASSQVQGSSGANVLTF
>.|TRBJ2-2|TRBV7-8|.
TGTGCCAGCAGTCGACGGTGGGGCGATACCGGGGAGCTGTTTTTT
CASSRRWGDTGELFF
>once|TRBJ2-5|TRBV12-5|.
TGTGCTAGTGGCCTCCCCCCCGGGGGAGAGACCCAGTACTTC
CASGLPPGGETQYF
>.|TRBJ2-3|TRBV20-1|TRBD2
TGCAGTGCCGATTTGGTACTAGCGGGGGGCACAGATACGCAGTATTTT
CSADLVLAGGTDTQYF
>.|TRBJ2-3|TRBV5-1|TRBD2
TGCGCCAGCAGCGGAAGCGGGGGGAAAGATACGCAGTATTTT
CASSGSGGKDTQYF
>.|TRBJ1-5|TRBV6-1|.
TGTGCCAGCAGTCGCCGGACCCAAGGTTTTAATCAGCCCCAGCATTTT
CASSRRTQGFNQPQHF
>.|TRBJ2-1|TRBV5-4|.
TGTGCCAGCAGCTCGGAATGGGGGGTAGACGTTGAGCAGTTCTTC
CASSSEWGVDVEQFF
>.|TRBJ2-1|TRBV10-2|TRBD2
TGCGCCAGCAATCCTAGCGGGGGGTACAATGAGCAGTTCTTC
CASNPSGGYNEQFF
>.|TRBJ2-5|TRBV18|.
TGTGCCAGCTCAACGGACCGGGAGTTGAGGGAGACCCAGTACTTC
CASSTDRELRETQYF
>.|TRBJ1-2|TRBV9|.
TGTGCCAGCAGCGTAGCTATCAAAGATGGCTACACCTTC
CASSVAIKDGYTF
>.|TRBJ2-4|TRBV7-2|TRBD2
TGTGCCAGCAGCTTAGGCGGGGGGCAAGGAAACATTCAGTACTTC
CASSLGGGQGNIQYF
>.|TRBJ2-3|TRBV6-4|TRBD2
TGTGCCAGCAGTGAGCGGGGGGGCACAGATACGCAGTATTTT
CASSERGGTDTQYF
>.|TRBJ2-7|TRBV5-5|.
TGTGCCAGCAGCCGGACTACCTACGAGCAGTACTTC
CASSRTTYEQYF
>.|TRBJ1-5|TRBV25-1|.
TGTGCCAGCAACCCTGGGGGGGGCAATCAGCCCCAGCATTTT
CASNPGGGNQPQHF
>.|TRBJ1-6|TRBV27|TRBD1
TGTGCCAGCAGTTCCCAGGGGGGGGGCTATAATTCACCCCTCCACTTT
CASSSQGGGYNSPLHF
>once|TRBJ1-5|TRBV18|.
TGTGCCAGCTCACCATCATCGGTTCCTGGGGGTCGGCCCCAGCATTTT
CASSPSSVPGGRPQHF
>.|TRBJ1-4|TRBV30|.
TGTGCCTGGAGAGGGGTTCGGCGGGGTGAAAAACTGTTTTTT
CAWRGVRRGEKLFF
>once|TRBJ2-4|TRBV5-4|.
TGTGCCAGCAGCTACACAGGGGGGAGGGACATTCAGTACTTC
CASSYTGGRDIQYF
>.|TRBJ2-1|TRBV20-1|TRBD2
TGCAGTGCTAGAGATCTGGGACTAGCGGGGGGTTACAATGAGCAGTTCTTC
CSARDLGLAGGYNEQFF
>.|TRBJ1-6|TRBV2|TRBD1
TGTGCCAGCAGAGGGACAGGGGGAAATTCACCCCTCCACTTT
CASRGTGGNSPLHF
>.|TRBJ1-1|TRBV19|.
TGTGCCAGTAGTATTGAGGGTTTGAACACTGAAGCTTTCTTT
CASSIEGLNTEAFF
>.|TRBJ1-2|TRBV16|.
TGTGCCAGCAGCCAATCGCCCGGGGACCTAAACTATGGCTACACCTTC
CASSQSPGDLNYGYTF
>.|TRBJ1-2|TRBV5-1|.
TGCGCCAGCAGCTTGGGGCAGGGATTGAGTGGCTACACCTTC
CASSLGQGLSGYTF
>.|TRBJ1-2|TRBV4-1|.
TGCGCCAGCAGCCAGCGGGGATATGGCTACACCTTC
CASSQRGYGYTF
>.|TRBJ2-1|TRBV29-1|.
TGCAGCGTTGGTTTGGGATACAATGAGCAGTTCTTC
CSVGLGYNEQFF
>.|TRBJ1-4|TRBV29-1|.
TGCAGCGTTGTAACTTACGGTGAAAAACTGTTTTTT
CSVVTYGEKLFF
>.|TRBJ2-5|TRBV11-2|.
TGTGCCAGCAGCACCGCCCCCACCTCTCCAGAGACCCAGTACTTC
CASSTAPTSPETQYF
>.|TRBJ2-7|TRBV20-1|TRBD2
TGCAGTGCTGGAGGACTAGAGGGAGGCGAGCAGTACTTC
CSAGGLEGGEQYF
>.|TRBJ2-6|TRBV4-1|TRBD1
TGCGCCAGCAGCCAACCAAGGGGGCCCGGGGCCAACGTCCTGACTTTC
CASSQPRGPGANVLTF